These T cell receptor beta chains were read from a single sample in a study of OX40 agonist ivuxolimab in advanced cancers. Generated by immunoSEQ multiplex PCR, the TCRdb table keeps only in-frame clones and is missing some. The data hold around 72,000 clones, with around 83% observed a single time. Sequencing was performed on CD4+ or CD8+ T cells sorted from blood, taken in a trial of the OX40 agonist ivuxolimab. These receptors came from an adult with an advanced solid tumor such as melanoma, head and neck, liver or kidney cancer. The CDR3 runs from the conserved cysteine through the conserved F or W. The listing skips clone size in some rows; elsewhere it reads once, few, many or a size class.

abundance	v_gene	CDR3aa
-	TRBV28	CASSFTGDGYTF
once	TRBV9	CASSPTMAGELFF
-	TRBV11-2	CASSSYYEQYF
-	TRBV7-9	CASSLALAGGYEQYF
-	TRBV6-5	CASSFRMYEQYF
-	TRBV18	CASSPADRQYF
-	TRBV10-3	CAISGDGSNYEQYF
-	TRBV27	CATRKAGSTGANVLTF
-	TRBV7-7	CASSLGQGTGQETQYF
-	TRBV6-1	CASAGTNTGELFF
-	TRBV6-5	CASSSPNKNGYTF
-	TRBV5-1	CASSLGNTRAEAFF
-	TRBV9	CASSVRPAGQGNSPLHF
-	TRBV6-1	CASSGLASTDTQYF
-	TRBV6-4	CASSRSGRGNEQFF
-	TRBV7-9	CASSLAGLAGYEQYF
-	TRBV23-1	CASTVSIWVSGRQETQYF
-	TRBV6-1	CASSDKSELAGGYEQYF
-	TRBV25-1	CASSEYGVTDTQYF
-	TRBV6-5	CASSYSAVNPYEQYF
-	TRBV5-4	CASSFMGEETQYF
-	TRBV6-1	CASSRDRIYGYTF
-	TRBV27	CASRARTGLIYEQYF
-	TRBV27	CASSRSPNYEQYF
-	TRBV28	CASSRGDREAEAFF
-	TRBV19	CASRAGLAYEQYF
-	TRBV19	CASSGQATNQPQHF
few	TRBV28	CASSLGPFQETQYF
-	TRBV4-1	CASSQDDSDYEQYF
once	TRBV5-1	CASSPPSQETQYF
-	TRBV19	CASSIVVGQQETQYF
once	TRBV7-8	CASSPTSGRLNTGELFF
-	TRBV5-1	CASSGGLADGTDTQYF
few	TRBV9	CASSVGLAGGGTGELFF
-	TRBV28	CASSLRRATNTEAFF
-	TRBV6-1	CASRTVGNQPQHF
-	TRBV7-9	CASREGIRDTEAFF
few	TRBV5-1	CASSLTLPGQGGDSGYTF
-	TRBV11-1	CASSHRTLGQGSYEQYF
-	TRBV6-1	CASSPRVSLGYTF
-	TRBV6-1	CASRQGSNTEAFF
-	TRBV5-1	CASSFQGATGELFF
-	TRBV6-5	CASSSARQGGDEQYF
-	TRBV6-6	CASSYSGLADQETQYF
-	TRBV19	CASSNQGDWTNEKLFF
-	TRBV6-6	CASSGRSGANVLTF